This TCR beta chain derives from a study of blood T cell repertoires in COVID-19. Recruitment covered 25 or so US areas and drew participants whose ages spanned about 18 to 89 years. Trimming took 2 bases from V and 0 from J, leaving 11 bases between them. CDR1 and CDR2 from the germline V gene are SGDLS and YYNGEE. This CDR3 is 15 amino acids long. Here immunoSEQ multiplex PCR was the method, and the copy in TCRdb shows in-frame clones only, minus some. The sample contains fewer than 500,000 clones, 80% to 90% of which appear only once. The sequencing input was PBMCs or T cells enriched from blood (not recorded which). The clonotype originates from a man younger than 45 who had recovered from COVID-19. This chain connects TRBV9 to TRBJ1-1, with TRBD1 as a possible D gene (6 bases). For the CDR3, the DNA is TGTGCCAGCAGCGTTACAGGGAGTATGAACACTGAAGCTTTCTTT. Amino acid sequence: CASSVTGSMNTEAFF.